Described below is a single TCR beta chain sequence and its context. Its binding antigen is unknown. Per-nucleotide qualities are absent, and no much larger clonotype sits a single base away. The immunoSEQ Assay, a bias-controlled multiplex PCR, was used to amplify TCRbeta CDR3 regions from genomic DNA. As for the original processing: Nucleated cell counts per sample were estimated from amplification of reference gene primers within the assay. To quantify the absolute abundance of each unique TCRbeta CDR3 rearrangement, sequence reads were collapsed and filtered. For each sample, productive Simpson clonality was calculated by taking the square root of Simpson's diversity index across productive rearrangements. TCRdb carries this immuneACCESS record with in-frame sequences only. Its versions omit some clonotypes, under half of them owing to an unresolved V gene in the studies checked, with the rest unexplained. V and J calls plus clone size are reproduced from that table; the DNA served to infer D and trimming. The sample records about 200,000 clones, around 86% of which are singletons. Jointly, the top ten make up approximately 4.2% of the sample.

In the prospective study, participants were about 18 to 100 years old, resided in approximately 22 geographic areas of the United States, and were enrolled through a virtual design. In the prospective study, participants were assigned to cohorts based on the clinical history participants reported in a screening survey and a study questionnaire. Mobile phlebotomists in the prospective study collected whole blood, serum and a nasopharyngeal or oropharyngeal swab from every participant. Participants in the prospective study had the option to provide additional blood draws and questionnaires over an approximately two-month period. Prospective study blood samples were shipped either frozen or at room temperature before DNA extraction. Relative to germline, V is 2 bases shorter and J is 3 bases shorter, with 8 bases between their ends. CDR1 and CDR2 were assigned from the germline V gene as SGHRS and YFSETQ. CDR3 length: 13 amino acids, cysteine to phenylalanine. Solely the CDR3 DNA is kept, with 39 bases framed from the first base.

These data originate in a study of blood T cell repertoires in COVID-19 (dated by TCRdb to the early 2020s). Context from the whole study: Samples from collaborators originated in the United States, Italy and Spain and spanned both the acute and convalescent phases of COVID-19. The prospective study material was composed of cDNA or gDNA derived from T cells, B-cell-depleted T cells, or PBMCs. Deeply sampled blood TCRbeta repertoires from subjects exposed to, actively infected with, or recovered from COVID-19 were included in the dataset. The repertoires were made available in a free public database intended to serve as a resource for research on the immune response to SARS-CoV-2. The samples were drawn from two sources: the first 160 participants of the ongoing ImmuneRACE study, and 1,000 to 1,500 subjects contributed by 6 global collaborators. The sample metadata nearly always contained a de-identified subject ID, COVID-19 status, age in years and sex. Where HLA class I and class II types were available, the types were taken from metadata supplied by the sample provider, not from assay-based typing.

Study-wide findings and limitations: The quantity of clinical and demographic metadata differed by source and by participant and was supplied without curation.

The sequence joins TRBV5-1 to TRBJ2-5; TRBD2 is a weak D gene call, 6 bases matching. The clonotype was recovered from a woman aged 40 to 50 with acute COVID-19. Sequencing was performed on PBMCs or T cells enriched from blood (not recorded which). CDR3 protein: CASSFRLEETQYF. The DNA reads TGCGCCAGCAGCTTTCGACTAGAAGAGACCCAGTACTTC.